This entry lists 19 T cell receptor beta chains sequenced from one sample in a study of control samples from healthy donors and cancer patients. Here immunoSEQ multiplex PCR was the method, and the copy in TCRdb shows in-frame clones only, minus some. The sample shows about 44,000 clones, roughly 65% of them seen only once. What was sequenced was formalin-fixed, paraffin-embedded tissue. The receptor source for this set is a male donor with melanoma.

The rearrangement uses TRBV5-1 and TRBJ2-6, with D unclear. The length of the CDR3 is 15 residues. The ends were cut back, 0 bases at V and 0 bases at J, with 4 bases in the middle. Germline assignment: CDR1 SGHRS and CDR2 YFSETQ. Written as DNA, the CDR3 is TGCGCCAGCAGCTTGGCCAACTCTGGGGCCAACGTCCTGACTTTC. Protein: CASSLANSGANVLTF.

This clone is medium-sized in the sample. The chain has TRBV2 and TRBJ2-7, with 9 bases lining up with TRBD2. The CDR3 length is 16 residues. Looked up from germline, CDR1 is SNHLY and CDR2 is FYNNEI. Germline trimming cut 6 bases from V and 4 bases from J; bases unmatched to any gene: 13. The CDR3 DNA reads TGTGCCAGCAGCGGAATAGCGGGAGCGAGGTTGTACGAGCAGTACTTC. This codes for CASSGIAGARLYEQYF.

This clone was seen at least ten times. This chain connects TRBV3-1 (or the pseudogene TRBV3-2) to TRBJ1-3; D remains ambiguous. Germline V CDR1 and CDR2: LGHDT, YNNKEL (reference sequence). The CDR3 has 14 residues. Trimming took off 5 bases at V and 0 bases at J, with 8 bases between the two ends. CDR3 nucleotide sequence: TGTGCCAGCAGCGCCGTAATCTCTGGAAACACCATATATTTT. Its protein product is CASSAVISGNTIYF.

The V call is TRBV18, the J call TRBJ2-7, with 11 bases aligning to TRBD2. This CDR3 contains 16 residues. Germline trimming cut 1 base from V and 1 base from J; bases unmatched to any gene: 3. Germline values: CDR1 KGHSH, CDR2 LQKENI. The CDR3 loop reads CASSPRRTSGSYEQYF. CDR3 nucleotides: TGTGCCAGCTCACCACGGAGGACTAGCGGGTCCTACGAGCAGTACTTC.

This clone has only a few counts. This rearrangement joins TRBV18 to TRBJ2-1, with D unresolved. Trimming left V 3 bases short and J 12 bases short, with 9 bases between. Per germline, CDR1 KGHSH and CDR2 LQKENI. CDR3 length: 11 amino acids. CDR3 bases: TGTGCCAGCTCACCCGGCTTGGTGCAGTTCTTC. Its protein product is CASSPGLVQFF.

This chain links TRBV19 with TRBJ1-6, with a weak D call TRBD1 (6 bases). Per germline, CDR1 LNHDA and CDR2 SQIVND (reference sequence). V dropped 6 bases and J dropped 7 bases, with 13 bases sitting between them. The CDR3 is 14 amino acids. The CDR3 loop reads CASSVDSTNSPLHF. CDR3 sequence (DNA): TGTGCCAGTAGCGTGGACAGTACGAATTCACCCCTCCACTTT.

A remark on this clone: It differs at one base from a far larger clone, so likely a read error. The chain carries TRBV6-5 and TRBJ2-7; 7 bases map to TRBD1. With 4 bases clipped from V and 3 bases from J, the junction kept 3 bases outside the gene matches. This CDR3 has 13 amino acids. The V gene's germline CDR1 is MNHEY and CDR2 SVGAGI. CDR3 loop: CASSFGQDYEQYF. DNA of the CDR3: TGTGCCAGCAGTTTCGGACAGGACTACGAGCAGTACTTC.

This chain links TRBV15 with TRBJ2-5; D gene unclear. The length of the CDR3 is 13 residues. Trimming stripped 1 base from V and 5 bases from J, with 8 bases between. Germline-derived CDR1 and CDR2 are LNHNV and YYDKDF (reference sequence). Here the CDR3 reads CATSRAPWETQYF. CDR3 bases: TGTGCCACCAGCAGAGCACCGTGGGAGACCCAGTACTTC.

This clone is medium-sized within its sample. The V call is TRBV11-2, the J call TRBJ2-2, with 7 nucleotides matching TRBD2. CDR1 and CDR2 from the germline V gene are SGHAT and FQNNGV. There are 16 residues in the CDR3. V shed 1 base and J 5 bases; nucleotides not matched to a gene: 7. The CDR3 region has the DNA TGTGCCAGCAGCTTAGCTCGACTAGCTGCTACCGGGGAGCTGTTTTTT. Translated, it gives CASSLARLAATGELFF.

This chain joins TRBV18 and TRBJ2-4; D possibly corresponds to TRBD2 (6 bases). The CDR3 is made up of 16 amino acids. V lost 2 bases to trimming and J lost 0 bases, with 11 bases between them. Germline V gives CDR1 KGHSH, CDR2 LQKENI. CDR3 amino acids: CASSPAGGLAKNIQYF. The CDR3, as DNA: TGTGCCAGCTCACCAGCCGGGGGTCTAGCCAAAAACATTCAGTACTTC. The full variable domain, completed using reference TRBV18 and TRBJ2-4, is NAGVMQNPRHLVRRRGQEARLRCSPMKGHSHVYWYRQLPEEGLKFMVYLQKENIIDESGMPKERFSAEFPKEGPSILRIQQVVRGDSAAYFCASSPAGGLAKNIQYFGAGTRLSVL.

This clone was seen a single time. The chain couples TRBV19 to TRBJ2-7; 9 nucleotides match TRBD1. The germline V gene encodes CDR1 LNHDA and CDR2 SQIVND (reference sequence). This CDR3 comprises 14 residues. The V and J ends lost 3 bases and 7 bases, in that order; junction bases with no gene match: 7. This CDR3 reads CASSIRDRAREQYF. DNA of the CDR3: TGTGCCAGTAGTATCCGGGACAGGGCGCGGGAGCAGTACTTC. The complete variable domain, with remaining parts taken from reference TRBV19 and TRBJ2-7, reads DGGITQSPKYLFRKEGQNVTLSCEQNLNHDAMYWYRQDPGQGLRLIYYSQIVNDFQKGDIAEGYSVSREKKESFPLTVTSAQKNPTAFYLCASSIRDRAREQYFGPGTRLTVT.

This clone appeared a single time. The V gene is TRBV21-1, the J gene TRBJ2-2; no DNA check was done on the table's D call, TRBD1. TRBV21-1 is shown as a pseudogene. The length of the CDR3 is 14 residues. The CDR3 DNA reads as TGTGCCAGCAGCGACAGGGAGGAAACCGGGGAGCTGTTTTTT. Translated: CASSDREETGELFF.

This clone appeared a single time. This chain joins TRBV19 and TRBJ1-5, with 7 bases lining up with TRBD1. This CDR3 region has 16 residues. Germline V gene sequence: CDR1 LNHDA, CDR2 SQIVND (reference sequence). V lost 7 bases, J lost 6 bases, and 15 bases stayed unmatched. The CDR3 nucleotides read TGTGCCAGTACCCCCAGGGGGGACATAGGGATTCAGCCCCAGCATTTT. Translating it yields CASTPRGDIGIQPQHF. The full variable domain, its missing parts supplied by reference TRBV19 and TRBJ1-5, is DGGITQSPKYLFRKEGQNVTLSCEQNLNHDAMYWYRQDPGQGLRLIYYSQIVNDFQKGDIAEGYSVSREKKESFPLTVTSAQKNPTAFYLCASTPRGDIGIQPQHFGDGTRLSIL.

This chain uses TRBV7-6 with TRBJ2-7; the match to TRBD1 covers 9 bases. The CDR3 is 15 residues long. The J segment lost 3 bases and the V segment lost 0 bases, leaving 3 bases of the junction unmatched. CDR1 and CDR2 (germline): SGHVS, FNYEAQ. The CDR3 DNA sequence: TGTGCCAGCAGCTTAGCGGGACAGGGTGGCTACGAGCAGTACTTC. It translates to CASSLAGQGGYEQYF.

The V and J genes are TRBV6-1 and TRBJ2-5; 14 positions match TRBD2. The J segment lost 3 bases and the V segment lost 4 bases, leaving 4 bases of the junction unmatched. The CDR3 extends over 16 amino acids. Germline V gene lookup returns CDR1 MNHNS and CDR2 SASEGT. This chain's CDR3 is CASSGLAGGGKETQYF. In nucleotides, the CDR3 is TGTGCCAGCAGTGGACTAGCGGGGGGGGGTAAAGAGACCCAGTACTTC.

The CDR3 reads CASRRMGKNIQYF. CDR3 nucleotides: TGTGCCAGCAGGAGGATGGGCAAAAACATTCAGTACTTC. V and J are TRBV5-5 and TRBJ2-4; no clear D gene. The CDR3 length is 13 residues. V was pared by 5 bases and J by 3 bases, with 9 bases between. Germline values: CDR1 SGHKS, CDR2 YYEKEE (reference sequence).

The rearrangement uses TRBV27 and TRBJ1-1, with 10 nucleotides matching TRBD1. Germline V gene sequence: CDR1 MNHEY, CDR2 SMNVEV (reference sequence). The V gene end was trimmed by 5 bases and the J gene end by 11 bases; junction bases not matched to a gene: 8. CDR3 length equals 13 residues. The CDR3 DNA is TGTGCCAGCAGTGCCGACAGGGGGCTTGGGGCTTTCTTT. Encoded protein: CASSADRGLGAFF.

The sample holds many counts of this clone. V gene TRBV24-1 combines with J gene TRBJ2-7, with 10 bases that match TRBD1. With 6 bases clipped from V and 5 bases from J, the junction kept 12 bases outside the gene matches. The CDR3 loop spans 16 amino acids. Germline values: CDR1 KGHDR, CDR2 SFDVKD. CDR3 sequence (DNA): TGTGCCACCAGTCCCCAGGGACAGGGGTTGTCGGACGAGCAGTACTTC. Its protein product is CATSPQGQGLSDEQYF.

V and J are TRBV5-6 and TRBJ1-1; 9 bases map to TRBD1. CDR3 length: 15 amino acids. The ends lost 2 bases at V and 3 bases at J; junction bases unmatched: 5. Germline CDR1 reads SGHDT; CDR2 reads YYEEEE. CDR3 protein: CASSFTGTGHTEAFF. The CDR3 region has the DNA TGTGCCAGCAGCTTTACCGGGACAGGGCACACTGAAGCTTTCTTT.